These 14 T cell receptor beta chains originate from one sample sequenced in a study of cytomegalovirus exposure and HLA in healthy donors. The PCR had 60 Vbeta and 13 Jbeta primers. Assay: immunoSEQ multiplex PCR; the TCRdb copy retains only in-frame clones and omits some. The sample yields about 240,000 clones, about 86% seen once. The sequenced sample was PBMCs. These receptors were taken from a woman in her sixties or seventies in good health and CMV-seropositive.

The gene calls are TRBV19 and TRBJ1-5, with D tentatively TRBD1 (5 bases). This CDR3 is built from 14 residues. V lost 7 bases and J 7 bases, leaving 17 bases between the germline ends. Germline V gene data show CDR1 as LNHDA and CDR2 as SQIVND (reference sequence). The CDR3 is CASTVGGAGQPQHF. The CDR3 nucleotides read TGTGCCAGTACCGTTGGAGGGGCCGGGCAGCCCCAGCATTTT.

The V gene is TRBV2, the J gene TRBJ1-1; tentative D call: TRBD1 (6 bases). The CDR3 sequence is 15 residues long. The germline CDR1 and CDR2 sequences are SNHLY and FYNNEI. The germline V and J ends were trimmed by 6 bases and 1 base, with 15 bases remaining between them. CDR3 nucleotides: TGTGCCAGCAGGAGGGGGTACGGGGCGAACACTGAAGCTTTCTTT. Amino acid sequence: CASRRGYGANTEAFF.

This chain links TRBV2 with TRBJ2-3, with D possibly TRBD1 on 5 matching bases. The CDR3 extends over 14 amino acids. The germline CDR1 and CDR2 sequences are SNHLY and FYNNEI. V lost 5 bases to trimming and J lost 1 base, with 10 bases between them. The chain's CDR3 is CASSRGAGTDTQYF. The CDR3 bases are TGTGCCAGCAGTCGTGGGGCTGGCACAGATACGCAGTATTTT.

In regard to this clone: Other DNA sequences from this sample encode an identical CDR3 as well. The genes are TRBV27 and TRBJ2-7; 12 nucleotides agree with TRBD2. Germline CDR1 is MNHEY and CDR2 is SMNVEV (reference sequence). With 5 bases clipped from V and 1 base from J, the junction kept 3 bases outside the gene matches. The CDR3 covers 15 residues. The CDR3 bases are TGTGCCAGCAGTCTTGGACTAGCGGGGTCCTACGAGCAGTACTTC. This translates into CASSLGLAGSYEQYF.

J is TRBJ1-3 and V is TRBV5-6, with D possibly being TRBD1 (6 bases). Germline lookup yields CDR1 SGHDT and CDR2 YYEEEE. V lost 4 bases, J lost 5 bases, and 10 bases lay in between. The CDR3 is made up of 13 amino acids. As DNA, the CDR3 is TGTGCCAGCAGCCAACAGGGTAGAAACACCATATATTTT. It specifies CASSQQGRNTIYF.

This chain connects TRBV18 to TRBJ1-1, with TRBD1 identical over 7 bases. The CDR3 runs to 14 residues. Germline lookup yields CDR1 KGHSH and CDR2 LQKENI. Trimming removed 4 bases from V and 1 base from J; junction bases left unmatched: 3. Here the CDR3 DNA reads TGTGCCAGCTCACTACAGGGGTGGAACACTGAAGCTTTCTTT. It yields the protein CASSLQGWNTEAFF.

V and J are TRBV5-5 and TRBJ2-7, with 13 bases matching TRBD2. This CDR3 is built from 18 residues. Germline values: CDR1 SGHKS, CDR2 YYEKEE (reference sequence). V dropped 4 bases and J dropped 5; count of bases not matched to a gene: 15. CDR3 nucleotides: TGTGCCAGCAGCAATTTACTAGCGGGAGGGCCGGGTTTCCACGAGCAGTACTTC. It is translated as CASSNLLAGGPGFHEQYF.

The gene calls are TRBV25-1 and TRBJ2-2, with 13 bases fitting TRBD2. Per germline, CDR1 MGHDK and CDR2 SYGVNS. The CDR3 loop spans 16 amino acids. V trimming: 2 bases; J trimming: 8 bases; junction bases outside the gene matches: 5. The CDR3 spells CASSEAGLAGAGELFF. CDR3 coding DNA: TGTGCCAGCAGTGAAGCCGGACTAGCGGGAGCTGGGGAGCTGTTTTTT.

Only one count was recorded for this clone. The rearrangement uses TRBV7-8 and TRBJ2-2; D uncertain. CDR1 is SGHVS, CDR2 FQNEAQ, per germline. The CDR3 totals 13 residues. V lost 3 bases and J 5 bases, leaving 7 bases between the germline ends. In DNA form, the CDR3 reads TGTGCCAGCAGCTTCCATACTACCGGGGAGCTGTTTTTT. It codes for CASSFHTTGELFF.

The chain uses TRBV19 and TRBJ2-3, with D possibly TRBD2 on 7 matching bases. Germline V gene data show CDR1 as LNHDA and CDR2 as SQIVND (reference sequence). The CDR3 runs to 15 residues. V lost 7 bases to trimming and J lost 1 base, with 15 bases between them. The chain's CDR3 is CASTHRGAGTDTQYF. CDR3 nucleotide sequence: TGTGCCAGTACCCATCGGGGGGCCGGCACAGATACGCAGTATTTT. Looking up the rest from reference TRBV19 and TRBJ2-3 gives the full variable domain: DGGITQSPKYLFRKEGQNVTLSCEQNLNHDAMYWYRQDPGQGLRLIYYSQIVNDFQKGDIAEGYSVSREKKESFPLTVTSAQKNPTAFYLCASTHRGAGTDTQYFGPGTRLTVL.

The chain has TRBV27 and TRBJ1-1; 10 nucleotides match TRBD1. V gave up 4 bases and J gave up 3 bases; unmatched junction bases: 8. This CDR3 comprises 16 residues. Per germline, CDR1 MNHEY and CDR2 SMNVEV (reference sequence). The CDR3 here is CASSSGQGISHTEAFF. CDR3 in DNA: TGTGCCAGCAGTTCGGGACAGGGGATTAGTCACACTGAAGCTTTCTTT.

The CDR3 protein is CASSPLPERAAYEQYF. The CDR3 coding sequence is TGCGCCAGCAGCCCCCTACCTGAGCGGGCCGCCTACGAGCAGTACTTC. The rearrangement joins TRBV4-1 to TRBJ2-7; possible D gene TRBD2, 6 bases. The CDR3 is made up of 16 amino acids. CDR1 is MGHRA, CDR2 YSYEKL, per germline. V lost 4 bases to trimming and J lost 2 bases, with 18 bases between them.

This clone has just one count. This chain uses TRBV5-1 with TRBJ1-2; D is uncertain. The V end was cut by 3 bases, the J end by 4 bases, with 13 bases between. The length of the CDR3 is 14 residues. The germline V gene has CDR1 SGHRS and CDR2 YFSETQ. The CDR3: CASSYRELSYGYTF. The CDR3 DNA reads as TGCGCCAGCAGCTACCGGGAATTGAGCTATGGCTACACCTTC.

This chain connects TRBV13 to TRBJ2-1, with TRBD2 as a possible D gene (6 bases). Germline-derived CDR1 and CDR2 are PRHDT and FYEKMQ (reference sequence). Trimming removed 0 bases from V and 3 bases from J, with 15 bases in between. This CDR3 spans 17 amino acids. The CDR3 loop reads CASSLGLGGGSYNEQFF. CDR3 sequence (DNA): TGTGCCAGCAGCTTAGGCCTTGGGGGAGGTAGCTACAATGAGCAGTTCTTC.